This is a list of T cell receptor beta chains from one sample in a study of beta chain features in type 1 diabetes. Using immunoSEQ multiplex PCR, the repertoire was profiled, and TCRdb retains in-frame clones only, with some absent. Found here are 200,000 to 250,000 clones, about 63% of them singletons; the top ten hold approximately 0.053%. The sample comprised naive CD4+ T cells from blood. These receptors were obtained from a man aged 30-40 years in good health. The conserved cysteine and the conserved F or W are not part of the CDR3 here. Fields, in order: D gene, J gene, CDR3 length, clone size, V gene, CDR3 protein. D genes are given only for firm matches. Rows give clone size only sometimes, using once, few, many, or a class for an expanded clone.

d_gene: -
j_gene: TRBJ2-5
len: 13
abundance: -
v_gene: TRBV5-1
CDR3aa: ASSYLRGAMETQY

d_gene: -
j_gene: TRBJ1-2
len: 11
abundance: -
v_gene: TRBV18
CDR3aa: ASSPGQFYGYT

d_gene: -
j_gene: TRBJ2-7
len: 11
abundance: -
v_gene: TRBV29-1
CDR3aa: SVQRRLSYEQY

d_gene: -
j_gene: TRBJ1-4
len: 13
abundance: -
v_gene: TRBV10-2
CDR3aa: ASSEPSGFGEKLF

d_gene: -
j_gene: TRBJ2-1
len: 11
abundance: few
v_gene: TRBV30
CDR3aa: AWSAGQYNEQF

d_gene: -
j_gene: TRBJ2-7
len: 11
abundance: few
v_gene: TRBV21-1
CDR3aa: ASSNSGAYEQY

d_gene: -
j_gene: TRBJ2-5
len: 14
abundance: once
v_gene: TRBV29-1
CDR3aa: SVPLRATGSWETQY

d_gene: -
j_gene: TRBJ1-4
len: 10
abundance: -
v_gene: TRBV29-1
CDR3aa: SVVGRTEKLF

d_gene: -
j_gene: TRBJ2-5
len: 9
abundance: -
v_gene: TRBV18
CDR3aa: ASSPKETQY

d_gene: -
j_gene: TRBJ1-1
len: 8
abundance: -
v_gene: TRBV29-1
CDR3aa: SVLNTEAF

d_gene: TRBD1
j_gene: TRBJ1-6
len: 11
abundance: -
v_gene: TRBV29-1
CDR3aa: SVATGANSPLH

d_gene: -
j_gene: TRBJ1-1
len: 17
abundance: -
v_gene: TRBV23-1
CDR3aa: ASSHPSAMDTAPNTEAF

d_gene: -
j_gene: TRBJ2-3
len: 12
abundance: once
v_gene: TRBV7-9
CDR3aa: ASSSGQAADTQY

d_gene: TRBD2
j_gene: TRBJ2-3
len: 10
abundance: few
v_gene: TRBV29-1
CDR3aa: SASGSSDTQY

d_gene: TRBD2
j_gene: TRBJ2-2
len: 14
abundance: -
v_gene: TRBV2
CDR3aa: ASSLAGGRNTGELF

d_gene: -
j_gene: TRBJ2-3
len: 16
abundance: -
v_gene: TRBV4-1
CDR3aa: ASSRMPALAISTDTQY

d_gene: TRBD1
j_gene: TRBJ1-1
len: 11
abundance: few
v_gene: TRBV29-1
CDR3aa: SVGTGVNTEAF

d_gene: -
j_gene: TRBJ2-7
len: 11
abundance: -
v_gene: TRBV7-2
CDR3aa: ASSSLDSYEQY

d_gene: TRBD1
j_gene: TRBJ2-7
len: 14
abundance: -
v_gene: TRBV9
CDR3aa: ASSVPPGQGSYEQY

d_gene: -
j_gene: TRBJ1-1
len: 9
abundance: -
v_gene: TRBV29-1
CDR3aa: SYSVDTEAF

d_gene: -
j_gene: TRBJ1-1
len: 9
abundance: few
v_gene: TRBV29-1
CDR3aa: SVVGEPTAF

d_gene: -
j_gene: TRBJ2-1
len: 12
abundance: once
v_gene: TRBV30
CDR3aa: AWSITGPYNEQF

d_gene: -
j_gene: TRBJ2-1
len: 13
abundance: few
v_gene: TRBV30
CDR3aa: AWSEGRGHTNEQF

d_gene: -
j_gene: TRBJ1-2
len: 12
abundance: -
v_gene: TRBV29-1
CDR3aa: SDKVAGSGYGYT

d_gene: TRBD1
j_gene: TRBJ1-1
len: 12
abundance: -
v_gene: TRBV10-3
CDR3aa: AISQDRGTTEAF

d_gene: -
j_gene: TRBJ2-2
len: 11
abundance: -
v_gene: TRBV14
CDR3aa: ASSIYGAGELF

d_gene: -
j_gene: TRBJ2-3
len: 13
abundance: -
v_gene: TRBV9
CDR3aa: ASSAGNRDTDTQY

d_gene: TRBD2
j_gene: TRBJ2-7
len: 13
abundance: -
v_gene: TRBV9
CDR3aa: ASSVATTSSYEQY

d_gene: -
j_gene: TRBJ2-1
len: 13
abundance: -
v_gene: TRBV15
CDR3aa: ATSSRDLNVHEQF

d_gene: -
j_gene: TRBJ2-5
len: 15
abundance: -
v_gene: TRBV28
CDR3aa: ASSLSTGVRFEETQY

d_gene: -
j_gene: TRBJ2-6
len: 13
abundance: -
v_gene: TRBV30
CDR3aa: AWSLTSSGANVLT

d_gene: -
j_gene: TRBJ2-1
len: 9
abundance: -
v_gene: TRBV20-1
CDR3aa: SANRFNEQF

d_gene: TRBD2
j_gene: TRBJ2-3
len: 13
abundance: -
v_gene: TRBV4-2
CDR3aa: ASSLGLAGTDTQY

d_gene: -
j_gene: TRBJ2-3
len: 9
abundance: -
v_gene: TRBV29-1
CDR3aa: SGTSTDTQY